This T cell receptor beta chain was captured in a study of cytomegalovirus exposure and HLA in healthy donors. Assay: immunoSEQ multiplex PCR; the TCRdb copy retains only in-frame clones and omits some. The profile shows about 150,000 clones, approximately 90% of them singletons. Germline values: CDR1 ENHRY, CDR2 SYGVKD. The length of the CDR3 is 17 residues. V trimming: 0 bases; J trimming: 0 bases; junction bases outside the gene matches: 5. V and J are TRBV10-3 and TRBJ1-5, with TRBD1 matching over 7 bases. The sequenced sample was PBMCs. This receptor was identified in a man aged 18 to 29 in good health and CMV-seronegative. CDR3 residues: CAISESGDSYSNQPQHF. The CDR3 DNA reads as TGTGCCATCAGTGAGTCGGGGGACAGTTATAGCAATCAGCCCCAGCATTTT.